This TCR beta chain was documented in a study of T-cell reconstitution after alpha-beta-depleted transplantation in children. Study-level points and caveats: Certain patients had high TCRbeta diversity at day 60, and it came from recipient T cells and thymic progenitors that survived. As was reported, about two months after transplant, alpha-beta T cells came from several hundred expanded graft clones. T-cell counts and diversity at one year post-transplant came mainly from newly produced T cells.

The length of the CDR3 is 17 residues. Trimming stripped 2 bases from V and 1 base from J, with 19 bases between. Per the germline V gene, CDR1 is SGHRS and CDR2 is YFSETQ. This clonotype is classed as large. Its antigen is as yet unknown. A library of TCRbeta sequences, prepared with unique molecular identifiers, was generated. TCRdb recomputed calls from the PCR reads with MiXCR, one row per CDR3 protein. The sample records roughly 6,300 distinct CDR3 sequences, 16% being singletons. The receptor comes from a male patient aged 10 to 17 who had a stem cell transplant for acute myeloid leukemia, so the T cells may come from the graft donor. The V and J genes are TRBV5-1 and TRBJ2-7, with D maybe TRBD2 (7 bases). Specimen: PBMCs, mostly from graft donor cells, collected 60 days after TCRalphabeta/CD19-depleted stem cell transplant. This CDR3 reads CASSFPGGRDTSYEQYF. CDR3 sequence (DNA): TGCGCCAGCAGCTTCCCGGGGGGCCGGGACACATCCTACGAGCAGTACTTC.